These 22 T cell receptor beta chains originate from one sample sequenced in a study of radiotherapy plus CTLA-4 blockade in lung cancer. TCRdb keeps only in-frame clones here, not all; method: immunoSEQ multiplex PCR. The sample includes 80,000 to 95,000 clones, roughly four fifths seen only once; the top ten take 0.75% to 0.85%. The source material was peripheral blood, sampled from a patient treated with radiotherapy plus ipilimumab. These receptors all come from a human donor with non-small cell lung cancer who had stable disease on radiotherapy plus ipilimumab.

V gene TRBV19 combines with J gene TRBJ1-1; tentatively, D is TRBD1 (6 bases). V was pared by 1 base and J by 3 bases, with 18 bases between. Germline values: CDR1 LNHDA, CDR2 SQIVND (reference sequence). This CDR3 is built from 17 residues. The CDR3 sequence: CASSIGMWGADDTEAFF. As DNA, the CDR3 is TGTGCCAGTAGTATAGGTATGTGGGGGGCCGACGACACTGAAGCTTTCTTT.

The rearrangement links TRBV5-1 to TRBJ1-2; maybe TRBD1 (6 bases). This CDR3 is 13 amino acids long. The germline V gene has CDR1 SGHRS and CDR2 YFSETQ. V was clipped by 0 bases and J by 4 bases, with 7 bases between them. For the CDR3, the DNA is TGCGCCAGCAGCTTGGCGGACAGCTATGGCTACACCTTC. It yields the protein CASSLADSYGYTF.

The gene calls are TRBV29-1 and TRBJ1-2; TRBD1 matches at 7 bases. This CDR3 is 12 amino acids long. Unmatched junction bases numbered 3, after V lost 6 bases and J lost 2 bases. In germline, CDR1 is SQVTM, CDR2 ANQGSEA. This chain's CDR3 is CSVTGPNYGYTF. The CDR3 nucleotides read TGCAGCGTGACAGGGCCCAACTATGGCTACACCTTC.

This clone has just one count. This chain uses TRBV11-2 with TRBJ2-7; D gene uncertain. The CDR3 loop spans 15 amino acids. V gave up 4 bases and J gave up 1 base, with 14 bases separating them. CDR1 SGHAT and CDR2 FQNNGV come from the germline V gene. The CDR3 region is CASSSRRVLSYEQYF. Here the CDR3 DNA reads TGTGCCAGCAGCTCCCGCCGAGTACTGTCCTACGAGCAGTACTTC.

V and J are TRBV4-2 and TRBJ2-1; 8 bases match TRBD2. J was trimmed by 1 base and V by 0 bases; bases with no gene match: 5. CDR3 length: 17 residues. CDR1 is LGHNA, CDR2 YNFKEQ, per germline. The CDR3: CASSQDESGGSYNEQFF. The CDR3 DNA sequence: TGTGCCAGCAGCCAAGATGAGAGCGGGGGATCCTACAATGAGCAGTTCTTC.

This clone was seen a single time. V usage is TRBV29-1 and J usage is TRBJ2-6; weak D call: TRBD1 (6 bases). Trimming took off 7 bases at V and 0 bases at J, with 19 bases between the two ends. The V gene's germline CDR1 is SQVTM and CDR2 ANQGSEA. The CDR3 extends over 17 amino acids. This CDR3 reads CSGTPGQPSSGANVLTF. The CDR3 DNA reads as TGCAGCGGTACACCGGGACAACCTAGCTCTGGGGCCAACGTCCTGACTTTC.

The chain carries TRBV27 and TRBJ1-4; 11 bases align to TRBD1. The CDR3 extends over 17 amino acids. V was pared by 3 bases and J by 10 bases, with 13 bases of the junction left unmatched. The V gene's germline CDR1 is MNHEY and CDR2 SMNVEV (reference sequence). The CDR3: CASSLLGQGGSGGKLFF. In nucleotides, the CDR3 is TGTGCCAGCAGTTTGTTGGGACAGGGGGGGTCTGGGGGAAAACTGTTTTTT. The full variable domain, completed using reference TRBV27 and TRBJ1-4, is EAQVTQNPRYLITVTGKKLTVTCSQNMNHEYMSWYRQDPGLGLRQIYYSMNVEVTDKGDVPEGYKVSRKEKRNFPLILESPSPNQTSLYFCASSLLGQGGSGGKLFFGSGTQLSVL.

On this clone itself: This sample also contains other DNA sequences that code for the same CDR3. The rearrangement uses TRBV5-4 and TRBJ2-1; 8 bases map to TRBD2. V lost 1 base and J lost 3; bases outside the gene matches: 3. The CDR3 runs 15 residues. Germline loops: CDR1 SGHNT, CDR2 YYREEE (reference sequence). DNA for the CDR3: TGTGCCAGCAGCTTGCGGGGGGGGGACTACAATGAGCAGTTCTTC. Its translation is CASSLRGGDYNEQFF.

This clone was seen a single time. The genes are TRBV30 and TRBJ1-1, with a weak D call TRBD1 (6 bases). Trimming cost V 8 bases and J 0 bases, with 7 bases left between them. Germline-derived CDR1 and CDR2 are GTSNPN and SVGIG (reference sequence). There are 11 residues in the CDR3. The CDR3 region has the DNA TGTGCCCGGACAGTGAACACTGAAGCTTTCTTT. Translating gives CARTVNTEAFF. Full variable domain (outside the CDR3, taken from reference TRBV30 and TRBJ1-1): SQTIHQWPATLVQPVGSPLSLECTVEGTSNPNLYWYRQAAGRGLQLLFYSVGIGQISSEVPQNLSASRPQDRQFILSSKKLLLSDSGFYLCARTVNTEAFFGQGTRLTVV.

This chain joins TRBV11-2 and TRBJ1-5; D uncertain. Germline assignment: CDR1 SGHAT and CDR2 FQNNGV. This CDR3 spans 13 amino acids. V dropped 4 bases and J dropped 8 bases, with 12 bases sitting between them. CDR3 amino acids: CASSSSWREPQHF. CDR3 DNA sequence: TGTGCCAGCAGCTCCTCCTGGCGGGAGCCCCAGCATTTT. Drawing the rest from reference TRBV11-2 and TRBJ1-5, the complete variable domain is EAGVAQSPRYKIIEKRQSVAFWCNPISGHATLYWYQQILGQGPKLLIQFQNNGVVDDSQLPKDRFSAERLKGVDSTLKIQPAKLEDSAVYLCASSSSWREPQHFGDGTRLSIL.

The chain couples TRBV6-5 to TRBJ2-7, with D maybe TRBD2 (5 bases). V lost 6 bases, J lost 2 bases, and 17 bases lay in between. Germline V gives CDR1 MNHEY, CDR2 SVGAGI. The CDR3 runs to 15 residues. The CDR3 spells CASSIGPPEAYEQYF. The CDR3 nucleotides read TGTGCCAGCAGCATCGGCCCCCCGGAGGCCTACGAGCAGTACTTC.

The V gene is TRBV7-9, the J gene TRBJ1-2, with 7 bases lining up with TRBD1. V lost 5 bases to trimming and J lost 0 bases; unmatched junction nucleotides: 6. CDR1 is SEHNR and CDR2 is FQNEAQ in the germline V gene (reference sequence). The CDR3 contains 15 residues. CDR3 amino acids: CASSPRDRANYGYTF. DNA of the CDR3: TGTGCCAGCAGCCCTAGGGACAGAGCTAACTATGGCTACACCTTC.

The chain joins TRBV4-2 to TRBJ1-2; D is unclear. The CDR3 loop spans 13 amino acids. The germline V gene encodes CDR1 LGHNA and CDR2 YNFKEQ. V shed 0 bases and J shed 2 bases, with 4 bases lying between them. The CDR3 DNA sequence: TGTGCCAGCAGCCAAGAGGGCAACTATGGCTACACCTTC. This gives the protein CASSQEGNYGYTF.

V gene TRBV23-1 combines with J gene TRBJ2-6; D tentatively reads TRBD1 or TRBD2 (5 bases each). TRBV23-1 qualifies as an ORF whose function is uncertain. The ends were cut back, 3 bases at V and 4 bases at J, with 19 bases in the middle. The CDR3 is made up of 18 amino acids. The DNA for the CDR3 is TGCGCCAGCAGTCATTCCCAACGGGGCCTTATGGGGGCCAACGTCCTGACTTTC. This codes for CASSHSQRGLMGANVLTF.

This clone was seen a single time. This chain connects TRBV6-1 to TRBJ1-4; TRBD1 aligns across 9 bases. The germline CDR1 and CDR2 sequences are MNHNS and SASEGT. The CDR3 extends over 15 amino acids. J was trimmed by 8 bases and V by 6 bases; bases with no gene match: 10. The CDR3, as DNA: TGTGCCAGCAGGATTCGGACAGGGGAGTGGGAAAAACTGTTTTTT. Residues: CASRIRTGEWEKLFF.

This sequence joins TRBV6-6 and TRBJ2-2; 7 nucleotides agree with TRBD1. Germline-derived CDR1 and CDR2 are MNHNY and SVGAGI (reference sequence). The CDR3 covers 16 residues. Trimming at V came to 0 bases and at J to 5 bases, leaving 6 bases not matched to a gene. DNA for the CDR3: TGTGCCAGCAGTTACTCGAGACAGGGCAATACCGGGGAGCTGTTTTTT. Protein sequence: CASSYSRQGNTGELFF.

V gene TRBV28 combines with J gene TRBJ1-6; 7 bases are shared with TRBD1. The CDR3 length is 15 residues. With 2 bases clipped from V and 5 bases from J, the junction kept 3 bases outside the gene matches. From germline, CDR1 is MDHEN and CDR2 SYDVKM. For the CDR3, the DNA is TGTGCCAGCAGTTTAGCGGGACAGCATAATTCACCCCTCCACTTT. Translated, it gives CASSLAGQHNSPLHF.

In DNA form, the CDR3 reads TGCGCCAGCAGCTTACGGGGGACTAGCGGAGATACGCAGTATTTT. It encodes CASSLRGTSGDTQYF. The rearrangement uses TRBV5-1 and TRBJ2-3; 11 bases match TRBD2. Per the germline V gene, CDR1 is SGHRS and CDR2 is YFSETQ. After removal of 2 bases from V and 5 bases from J, the junction contained 4 bases not matched to a gene. The CDR3 runs to 15 residues.

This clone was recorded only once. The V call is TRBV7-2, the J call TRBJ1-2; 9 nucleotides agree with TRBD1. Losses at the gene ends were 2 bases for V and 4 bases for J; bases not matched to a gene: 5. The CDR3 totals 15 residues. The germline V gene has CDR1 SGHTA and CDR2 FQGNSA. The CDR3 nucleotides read TGTGCCAGCAGCTTAACAGGGGGCGAGTCCTATGGCTACACCTTC. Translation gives CASSLTGGESYGYTF.

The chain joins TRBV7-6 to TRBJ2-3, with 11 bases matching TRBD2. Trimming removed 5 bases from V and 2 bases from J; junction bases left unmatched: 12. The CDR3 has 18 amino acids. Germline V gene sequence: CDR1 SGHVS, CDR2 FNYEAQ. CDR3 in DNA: TGTGCCAGCAGCGCCCGGTGGGCTAGCGGGGGGAACACAGATACGCAGTATTTT. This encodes CASSARWASGGNTDTQYF.

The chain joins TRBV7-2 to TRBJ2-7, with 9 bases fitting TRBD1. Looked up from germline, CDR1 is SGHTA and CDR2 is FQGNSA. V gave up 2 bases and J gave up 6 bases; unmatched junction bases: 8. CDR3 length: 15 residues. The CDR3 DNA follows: TGTGCCAGCAGCTTAATGGCCCGGACAGGGGTCGAGCAGTACTTC. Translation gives CASSLMARTGVEQYF. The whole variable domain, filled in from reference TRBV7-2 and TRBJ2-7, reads GAGVSQSPSNKVTEKGKDVELRCDPISGHTALYWYRQSLGQGLEFLIYFQGNSAPDKSGLPSDRFSAERTGGSVSTLTIQRTQQEDSAVYLCASSLMARTGVEQYFGPGTRLTVT.

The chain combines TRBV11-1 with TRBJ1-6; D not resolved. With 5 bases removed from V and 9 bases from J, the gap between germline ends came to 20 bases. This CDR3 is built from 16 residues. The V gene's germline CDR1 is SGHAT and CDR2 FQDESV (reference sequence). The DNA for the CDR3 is TGTGCCAGCAGCCCCGGGGATACGCGGATGGTTTCACCCCTCCACTTT. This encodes CASSPGDTRMVSPLHF. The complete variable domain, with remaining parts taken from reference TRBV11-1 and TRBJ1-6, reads EAEVAQSPRYKITEKSQAVAFWCDPISGHATLYWYRQILGQGPELLVQFQDESVVDDSQLPKDRFSAERLKGVDSTLKIQPAELGDSAMYLCASSPGDTRMVSPLHFGNGTRLTVT.